A single TCR beta chain is shown here with its context. The antigen remains unidentified. J was trimmed by 5 bases and V by 7 bases; bases with no gene match: 7. Germline-derived CDR1 and CDR2 are MNHEY and SMNVEV (reference sequence). This CDR3 spans 13 amino acids. The sample belongs to a study of T cells in localized non-small cell lung cancer. Study-level findings and limits: The study detected a median roughly 61 of the top 100 tumor clones in adjacent lung. Compared with tumor, uninvolved adjacent lung displayed greater T cell clonality, ranking highest overall.

Measured with immunoSEQ multiplex PCR; TCRdb has only the in-frame clones, and not every one. The sample has about 48,000 clones; about 72% are singletons. The sample in question was peripheral blood, obtained before any cancer treatment. The genes are TRBV27 and TRBJ1-1; 7 bases line up with TRBD1. This receptor was identified in a man aged 40-75 years with stage I squamous cell lung carcinoma. The CDR3 nucleotides are TGTGCCAGCATCCACAGGGGAAGGACTGAAGCTTTCTTT. Its translation: CASIHRGRTEAFF.